The 5 T cell receptor beta chains below were found in one sample sequenced in a study of T cell responses to AZD1222 COVID-19 vaccine. Only in-frame clones appear in the TCRdb table, and some are missing; sequencing was by immunoSEQ multiplex PCR. Among around 100,000 clones listed, about 92% were seen once. Specimen: peripheral blood, collected on day 0 of AZD1222 vaccination. Source of these receptors: an adult in good health.

The chain has TRBV7-9 and TRBJ2-1; D is unclear. The CDR3 is made up of 12 amino acids. The germline gives CDR1 SEHNR, CDR2 FQNEAQ (reference sequence). Trimming pared 5 bases from V and 10 bases from J, leaving 12 bases between. In DNA, the CDR3 is TGTGCCAGCAGCCCAACTGGGCCAGAGCAGTTCTTC. Its protein product is CASSPTGPEQFF.

The CDR3 sequence: CASSFSPPNYGYTF. The CDR3 region has the DNA TGTGCCAGCAGTTTTTCTCCCCCCAACTATGGCTACACCTTC. The genes are TRBV28 and TRBJ1-2, with unresolved D. Germline V lookup: CDR1 MDHEN, CDR2 SYDVKM. CDR3 length: 14 residues. With 3 bases removed from V and 2 bases from J, the gap between germline ends came to 10 bases.

The chain has TRBV11-3 and TRBJ1-2; TRBD1 aligns across 11 bases. Germline assignment: CDR1 SGHNT and CDR2 YENEEA. The trim removed 6 bases at V and 6 bases at J, leaving 9 bases unmatched. The CDR3 contains 15 residues. The CDR3 sequence: CASRRPGQGADGYTF. The CDR3 DNA sequence: TGTGCCAGCAGACGTCCAGGACAGGGGGCTGATGGCTACACCTTC.

The chain joins TRBV25-1 to TRBJ1-1; the D gene is possibly TRBD1 (6 bases). From germline, CDR1 is MGHDK and CDR2 SYGVNS. Trimming took 0 bases from V and 10 from J, leaving 12 bases between them. CDR3 length equals 13 residues. The chain's CDR3 is CASSEYRGAGAFF. CDR3 in DNA: TGTGCCAGCAGTGAATATCGGGGGGCGGGAGCTTTCTTT.

The chain uses TRBV7-2 and TRBJ1-4; the D is unclear. CDR1 SGHTA and CDR2 FQGNSA come from the germline V gene. The CDR3 spans 16 residues. Trimming left V 4 bases short and J 0 bases short, with 12 bases between. The CDR3 DNA reads as TGTGCCAGCAGCTCCCACCCCCAGGCAACTAATGAAAAACTGTTTTTT. Translation gives CASSSHPQATNEKLFF.